This TCR beta chain was identified in a study of cytomegalovirus exposure and HLA in healthy donors. The PCR employed 60 Vbeta primers together with 13 Jbeta primers. Here immunoSEQ multiplex PCR was the method, and the copy in TCRdb shows in-frame clones only, minus some. Here the sample spans about 120,000 clones, about three fifths being singletons. With V trimmed by 5 bases and J by 3 bases, 8 bases remained unmatched. Germline V CDR1 and CDR2: SEHNR, FQNEAQ (reference sequence). The CDR3 has 16 amino acids. The rearrangement uses TRBV7-9 and TRBJ2-7, with 12 bases identical to TRBD2. The source of this sequence is a man aged 40-49 years in good health and CMV-seropositive. Specimen: PBMCs. CDR3 in DNA: TGTGCCAGCAGCCACGAACTAGCGGGAGGAAGCTACGAGCAGTACTTC. Translation gives CASSHELAGGSYEQYF. The full variable domain, rest sourced from reference TRBV7-9 and TRBJ2-7, is DTGVSQNPRHKITKRGQNVTFRCDPISEHNRLYWYRQTLGQGPEFLTYFQNEAQLEKSRLLSDRFSAERPKGSFSTLEIQRTEQGDSAMYLCASSHELAGGSYEQYFGPGTRLTVT.